This T cell receptor beta chain appears in the sequencing data of a study of cytomegalovirus exposure and HLA in healthy donors. For the study at large: Across some 400 genotyped donors, 81% landed in the Caucasian-associated ancestry cluster.

Study-level results: V- and J-gene trimming in TCR beta was tied to a missense DCLRE1C variant by an analysis performed later. Owing to their indistinguishability, certain V segments, notably TRBV6-2 and TRBV6-3, were excluded.

On this clone itself: Its cognate antigen is unknown.

The PCR was carried out with 60 Vbeta primers and 13 Jbeta primers. The table came from immunoSEQ multiplex PCR; TCRdb's copy has only in-frame clones and leaves some out. The repertoire holds 200,000 or so clones, approximately 85% seen once, with 5.5% to 7.5% in the top ten. This CDR3 region has 17 residues. After removal of 0 bases from V and 3 bases from J, the junction contained 7 bases not matched to a gene. CDR1 and CDR2 from the germline V gene are SGHRS and YFSETQ. The TCR sequence derives from a woman aged 45-60 years in good health and CMV-seropositive. The sample comprised PBMCs. The chain uses TRBV5-1 and TRBJ2-1, with 9 bases matching TRBD2. The CDR3 protein is CASSLDGLAGNYNEQFF. In DNA form, the CDR3 reads TGCGCCAGCAGCTTGGATGGCCTAGCGGGAAACTACAATGAGCAGTTCTTC.